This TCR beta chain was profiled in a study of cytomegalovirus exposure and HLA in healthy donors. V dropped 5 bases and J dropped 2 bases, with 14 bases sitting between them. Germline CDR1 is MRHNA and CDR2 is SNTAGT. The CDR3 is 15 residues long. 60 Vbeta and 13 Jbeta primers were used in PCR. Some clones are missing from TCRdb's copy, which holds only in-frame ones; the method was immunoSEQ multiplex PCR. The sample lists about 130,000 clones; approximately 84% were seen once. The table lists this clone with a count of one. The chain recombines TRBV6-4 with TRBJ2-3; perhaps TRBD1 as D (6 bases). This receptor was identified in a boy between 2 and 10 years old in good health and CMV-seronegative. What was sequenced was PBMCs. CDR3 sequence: CASSLGTTDTDTQYF. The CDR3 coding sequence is TGTGCCAGCAGTTTGGGGACAACGGACACAGATACGCAGTATTTT.